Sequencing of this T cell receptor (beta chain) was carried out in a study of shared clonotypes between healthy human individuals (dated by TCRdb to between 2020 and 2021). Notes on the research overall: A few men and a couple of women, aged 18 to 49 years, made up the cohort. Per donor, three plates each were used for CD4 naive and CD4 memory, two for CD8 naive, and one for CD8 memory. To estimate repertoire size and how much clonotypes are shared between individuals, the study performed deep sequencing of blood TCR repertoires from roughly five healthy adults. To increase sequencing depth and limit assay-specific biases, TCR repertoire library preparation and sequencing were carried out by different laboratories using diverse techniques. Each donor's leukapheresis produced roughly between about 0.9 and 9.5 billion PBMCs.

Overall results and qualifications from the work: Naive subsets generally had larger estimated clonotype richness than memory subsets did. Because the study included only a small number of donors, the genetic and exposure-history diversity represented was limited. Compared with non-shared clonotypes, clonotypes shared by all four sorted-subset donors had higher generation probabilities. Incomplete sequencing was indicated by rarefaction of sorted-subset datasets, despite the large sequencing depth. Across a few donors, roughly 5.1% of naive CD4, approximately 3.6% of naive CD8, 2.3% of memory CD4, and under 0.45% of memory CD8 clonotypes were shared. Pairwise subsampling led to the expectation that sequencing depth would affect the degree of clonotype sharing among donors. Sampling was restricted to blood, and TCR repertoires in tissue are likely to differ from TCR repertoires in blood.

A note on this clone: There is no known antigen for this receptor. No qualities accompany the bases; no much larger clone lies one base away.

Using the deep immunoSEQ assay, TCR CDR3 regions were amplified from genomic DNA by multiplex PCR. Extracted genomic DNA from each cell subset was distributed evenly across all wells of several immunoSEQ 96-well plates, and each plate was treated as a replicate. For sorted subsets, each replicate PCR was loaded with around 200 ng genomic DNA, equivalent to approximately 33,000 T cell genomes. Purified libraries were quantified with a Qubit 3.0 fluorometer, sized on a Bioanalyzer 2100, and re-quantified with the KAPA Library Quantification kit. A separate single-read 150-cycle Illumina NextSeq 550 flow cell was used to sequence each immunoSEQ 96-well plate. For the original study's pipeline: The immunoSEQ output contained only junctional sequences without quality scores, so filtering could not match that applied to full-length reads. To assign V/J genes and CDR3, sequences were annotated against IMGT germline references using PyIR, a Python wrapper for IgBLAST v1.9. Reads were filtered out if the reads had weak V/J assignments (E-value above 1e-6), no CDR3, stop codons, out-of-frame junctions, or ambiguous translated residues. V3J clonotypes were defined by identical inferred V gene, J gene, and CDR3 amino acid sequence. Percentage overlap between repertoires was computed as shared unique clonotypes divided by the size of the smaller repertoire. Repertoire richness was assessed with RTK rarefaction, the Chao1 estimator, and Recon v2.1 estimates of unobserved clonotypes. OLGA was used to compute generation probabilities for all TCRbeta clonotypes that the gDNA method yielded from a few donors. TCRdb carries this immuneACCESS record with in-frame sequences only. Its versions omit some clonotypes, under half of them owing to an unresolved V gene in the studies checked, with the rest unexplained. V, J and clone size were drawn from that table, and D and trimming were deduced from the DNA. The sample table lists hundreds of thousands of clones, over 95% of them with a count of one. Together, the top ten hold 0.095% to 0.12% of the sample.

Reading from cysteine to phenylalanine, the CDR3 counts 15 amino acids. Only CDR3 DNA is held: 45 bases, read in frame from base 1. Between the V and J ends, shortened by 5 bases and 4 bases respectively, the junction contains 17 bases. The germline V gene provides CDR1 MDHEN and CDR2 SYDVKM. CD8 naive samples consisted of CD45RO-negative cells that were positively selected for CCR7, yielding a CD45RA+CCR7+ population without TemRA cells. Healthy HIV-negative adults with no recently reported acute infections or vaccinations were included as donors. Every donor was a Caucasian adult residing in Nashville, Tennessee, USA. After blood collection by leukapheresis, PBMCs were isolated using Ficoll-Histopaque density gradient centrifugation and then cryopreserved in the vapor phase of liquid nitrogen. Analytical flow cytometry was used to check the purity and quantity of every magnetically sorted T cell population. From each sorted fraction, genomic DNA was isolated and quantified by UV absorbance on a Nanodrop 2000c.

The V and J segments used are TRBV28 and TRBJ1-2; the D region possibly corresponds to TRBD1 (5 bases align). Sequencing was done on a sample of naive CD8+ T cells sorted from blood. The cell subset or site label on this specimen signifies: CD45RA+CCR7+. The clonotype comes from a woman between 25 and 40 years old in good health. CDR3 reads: CASSPGRGWAYGYTF. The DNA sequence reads TGTGCCAGCAGTCCGGGGAGGGGCTGGGCCTATGGCTACACCTTC.